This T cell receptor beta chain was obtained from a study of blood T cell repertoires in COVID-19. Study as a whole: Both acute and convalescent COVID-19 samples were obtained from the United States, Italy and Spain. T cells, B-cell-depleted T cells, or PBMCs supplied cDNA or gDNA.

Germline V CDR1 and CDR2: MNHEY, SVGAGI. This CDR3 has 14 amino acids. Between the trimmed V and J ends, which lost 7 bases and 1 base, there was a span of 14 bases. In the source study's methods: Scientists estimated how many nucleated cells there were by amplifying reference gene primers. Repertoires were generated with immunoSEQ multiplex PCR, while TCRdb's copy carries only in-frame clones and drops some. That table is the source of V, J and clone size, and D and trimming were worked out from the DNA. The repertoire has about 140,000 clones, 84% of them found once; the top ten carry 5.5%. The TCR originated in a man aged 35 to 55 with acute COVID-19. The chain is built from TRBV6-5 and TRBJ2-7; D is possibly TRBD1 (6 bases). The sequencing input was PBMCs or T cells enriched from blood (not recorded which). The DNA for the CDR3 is TGTGCCAGCAACCCGGACAGCCTGTCCTACGAGCAGTACTTC. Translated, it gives CASNPDSLSYEQYF.